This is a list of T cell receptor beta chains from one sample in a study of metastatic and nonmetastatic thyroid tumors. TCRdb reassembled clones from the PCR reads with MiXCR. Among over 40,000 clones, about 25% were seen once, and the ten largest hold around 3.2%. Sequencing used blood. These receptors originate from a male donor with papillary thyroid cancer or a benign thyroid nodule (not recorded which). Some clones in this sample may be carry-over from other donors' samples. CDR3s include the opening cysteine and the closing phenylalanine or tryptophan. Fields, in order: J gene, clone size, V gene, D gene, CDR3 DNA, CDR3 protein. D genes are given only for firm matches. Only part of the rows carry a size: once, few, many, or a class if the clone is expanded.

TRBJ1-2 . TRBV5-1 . TGCGCCAGCAGCTCGGACAAGAACTATGGCTACACCTTC CASSSDKNYGYTF
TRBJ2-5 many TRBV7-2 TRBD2 TGTGCCAGCCGTCGAGCGGGGTCCGGCCTCCTAGAGACCCAGTACTTC CASRRAGSGLLETQYF
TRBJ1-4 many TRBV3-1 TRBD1 TGTGCCAGCAGTAGTCCGGGACAGGGAAATGAAAAACCGTTTTTT CASSSPGQGNEKPFF
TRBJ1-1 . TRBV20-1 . TGCAGTGCCCTCGGGGGGGGAAACACTGAAGCTTTCTTT CSALGGGNTEAFF
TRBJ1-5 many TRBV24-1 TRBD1 TGTGCCACCAGTGATTCTACGACAGGGGGGAGCAATCAGCCCCAGCATTTT CATSDSTTGGSNQPQHF
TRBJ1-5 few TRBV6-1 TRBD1 TGTGCCAGCAGGACGGGCAGGGGGCTGGGCAATCAGCCCCAGCATTTT CASRTGRGLGNQPQHF
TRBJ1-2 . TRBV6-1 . TGTGCCAGCAGTGAAGCGAGACAATCATATGGCTACACCTTC CASSEARQSYGYTF
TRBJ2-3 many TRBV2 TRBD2 TGTGCCCTCGGGATCCCCAGCGGGGGGTTCGGCACAGATACGCAGTATTTT CALGIPSGGFGTDTQYF
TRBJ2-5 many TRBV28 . TGTGCCAGCAGTTCAGGCGGGGTCCAGGTGACCCAGTACTTC CASSSGGVQVTQYF
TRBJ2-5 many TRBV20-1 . TGCAGTGCTAGAGATATTGGGGTCGAGACCCAGTACTTC CSARDIGVETQYF
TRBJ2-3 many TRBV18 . TGTGCCAGCTCACCAATCAGCACAGATACGCAGTATTTT CASSPISTDTQYF
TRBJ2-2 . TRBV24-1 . TGTGCCACCAGTGCTAGCGTCACCGGGGAGCTGTTTTTT CATSASVTGELFF
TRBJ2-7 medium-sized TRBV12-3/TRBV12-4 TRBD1 TGTGCCAGCAGTACAGGGGACCCGTCCTACGAGCAGTACTTC CASSTGDPSYEQYF
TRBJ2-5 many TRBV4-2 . TGTGCCAGCAGCCAAGATGGGAACTCGATGAAGACCCAGTACTTC CASSQDGNSMKTQYF
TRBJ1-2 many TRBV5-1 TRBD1 TGCGCCAGCAGCTTCGGACAGGGGGCAGACTATGGCTACACCTTC CASSFGQGADYGYTF
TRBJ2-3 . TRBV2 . TGTGCCAGCAGTGAAGTTCGGCTGCCCTCTGATACGCAGTATTTT CASSEVRLPSDTQYF
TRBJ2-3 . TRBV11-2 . TGTGCCAGCAGCTTAGGAAATAGCGGAGGGCAAGATACGCAGTATTTT CASSLGNSGGQDTQYF
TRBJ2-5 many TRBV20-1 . TGCAGTGCTAGACAGGGAACAGAAGAGACCCAGTACTTC CSARQGTEETQYF
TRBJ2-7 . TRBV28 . TGTGCCAGCAGGAAGACCAACTCCTACGAGCAGTGCTTC CASRKTNSYEQCF
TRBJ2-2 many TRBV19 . TGTGCCAGTAGTATAGTAGGGGCAACCGGGGAGCTGTTTTTT CASSIVGATGELFF
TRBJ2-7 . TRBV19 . TGTGCCAGTAGTACCTCCGGGTCAGGGGCTTACTCCTACGAGCAGTACTTC CASSTSGSGAYSYEQYF
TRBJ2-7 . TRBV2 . TGTGCCAGCAGTGTCCGCGCGACATTGGACTTCTACGAGCAGTACTTC CASSVRATLDFYEQYF
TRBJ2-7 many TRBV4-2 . TGTGCCAGCAGCCCGTCGGGACTGCACTCCTACGAGCAGTACTTC CASSPSGLHSYEQYF
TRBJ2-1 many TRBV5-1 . TGCGCCAGCAGCTTGGGGACAGATTATTACAATGAGCAGTTCTTC CASSLGTDYYNEQFF
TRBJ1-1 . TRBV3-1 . TGTGCCAGCAGCCAAGATTTGACTGGAGCTTTCTTT CASSQDLTGAFF
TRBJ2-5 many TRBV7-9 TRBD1 TGTGCCAGCAGCGCCGGGACAGGGGTATTAGAGACCCAGTACTTC CASSAGTGVLETQYF
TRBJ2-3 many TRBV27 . TGTGCCAGCAGACCCTTCGGAGGGGGCGGCACAGATACGCAGTATTTT CASRPFGGGGTDTQYF
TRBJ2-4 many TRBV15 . TGTGCCACGGGGCTGACTGGACAGAAAAACATTCAGTACTTC CATGLTGQKNIQYF
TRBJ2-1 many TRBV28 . TGTGCCAGCAGTTCCCCACCCACCGATGAGCAGTTCTTC CASSSPPTDEQFF
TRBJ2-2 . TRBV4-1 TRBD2 TGCGCCAGCAGCCAACGGACTAGCGGGAACACCGGGGAGCTGTTTTTT CASSQRTSGNTGELFF
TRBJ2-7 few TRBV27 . TGTGCCAGCATAACCTCGACAGGAGGCTACGAGCAGTACTTC CASITSTGGYEQYF